This T cell receptor (beta chain) was captured in a study of type 1 regulatory T cells. The CDR3 runs 16 residues. Germline CDR1 SGHRS, CDR2 YFSETQ. Deletions cut 0 bases from V and 0 bases from J, with 11 bases between. This clonotype came up a few times. Using its own MiXCR run on the reads, TCRdb lists one record per CDR3 protein. Among approximately 97,000 distinct CDR3 sequences, around a third were seen once, and the ten largest hold roughly 2.4%. The TCR comes from a human donor in good health. The rearrangement links TRBV5-1 to TRBJ2-3; D is unresolved. Sequenced material: CD4+ T cells, either the whole sample or a sorted fraction (not recorded which). CDR3: CASSLVSGVSTDTQYF. In DNA, the CDR3 is TGCGCCAGCAGCTTGGTATCTGGCGTCAGCACAGATACGCAGTATTTT.